The 26 T cell receptor beta chains listed next were all sequenced from one sample in a study of cytomegalovirus exposure and HLA in healthy donors. Use of 60 Vbeta and 13 Jbeta primers characterized the PCR. This table comes from immunoSEQ multiplex PCR, and its TCRdb copy is limited to in-frame clones, with some not included. Among around 100,000 clones listed, around 86% were seen once. Material for sequencing was PBMCs. The receptors were gathered from a female donor in good health and CMV-seropositive.

The chain carries TRBV5-1 and TRBJ1-2, with a tentative D call TRBD1 (5 bases). The CDR3 consists of 16 residues. Germline V gives CDR1 SGHRS, CDR2 YFSETQ. The ends were cut back, 2 bases at V and 0 bases at J, with 14 bases in the middle. The CDR3: CASSLRTTTANYGYTF. For the CDR3, the DNA is TGCGCCAGCAGCTTAAGGACAACTACAGCTAACTATGGCTACACCTTC.

The genes are TRBV18 and TRBJ2-7, with D tentatively TRBD2 (6 bases). The V end was cut by 4 bases, the J end by 2 bases, with 18 bases between. Germline V CDR1 and CDR2: KGHSH, LQKENI. The CDR3 runs to 16 residues. The CDR3 sequence is CASSLVNGTATYEQYF. In DNA, the CDR3 is TGTGCCAGCTCACTTGTCAACGGGACTGCTACCTACGAGCAGTACTTC.

This clone was counted only a few times. The chain employs TRBV4-1 and TRBJ1-5, with D perhaps TRBD1 (6 bases). This CDR3 spans 17 amino acids. Germline CDR1 and CDR2: MGHRA and YSYEKL. V was cut by 0 bases and J by 2 bases, with 14 bases left in between. Here the CDR3 DNA reads TGCGCCAGCAGCCAAGATATTTGGACAGAGGGCAATCAGCCCCAGCATTTT. It translates to CASSQDIWTEGNQPQHF.

V is TRBV6-4 and J is TRBJ2-5, with D hard to call. The CDR3 loop spans 13 amino acids. Per germline, CDR1 MRHNA and CDR2 SNTAGT. V was trimmed by 4 bases and J by 4 bases, leaving 10 bases between them. As DNA, the CDR3 is TGTGCCAGCAGTGGAGAGGCCGGAGAGACCCAGTACTTC. Protein: CASSGEAGETQYF.

V gene TRBV7-6 combines with J gene TRBJ2-1; 9 bases fit TRBD2. The CDR3 loop spans 19 amino acids. Germline lookup yields CDR1 SGHVS and CDR2 FNYEAQ. The V gene end was trimmed by 5 bases and the J gene end by 7 bases; junction bases not matched to a gene: 21. CDR3: CASSIGPGLAGSAGNEQFF. CDR3 DNA sequence: TGTGCCAGCAGCATCGGCCCGGGGCTAGCGGGGTCTGCGGGGAATGAGCAGTTCTTC.

The V and J genes are TRBV28 and TRBJ2-3; perhaps TRBD2 as D (6 bases). The V end was cut by 3 bases, the J end by 0 bases, with 16 bases between. There are 17 residues in the CDR3. Germline V gene data show CDR1 as MDHEN and CDR2 as SYDVKM. CDR3 in amino acids: CASSFEISGTSTDTQYF. The CDR3 DNA sequence: TGTGCCAGCAGTTTTGAGATTTCCGGGACTAGCACAGATACGCAGTATTTT. Complete variable domain (other parts from reference TRBV28 and TRBJ2-3): DVKVTQSSRYLVKRTGEKVFLECVQDMDHENMFWYRQDPGLGLRLIYFSYDVKMKEKGDIPEGYSVSREKKERFSLILESASTNQTSMYLCASSFEISGTSTDTQYFGPGTRLTVL.

The J gene is TRBJ2-7, the V gene TRBV11-2, with TRBD2 identical over 13 bases. The germline CDR1 and CDR2 sequences are SGHAT and FQNNGV. V lost 5 bases and J lost 7; bases outside the gene matches: 5. The CDR3 has 14 residues. DNA for the CDR3: TGTGCCAGCAGCGGACTAGCGGGGGTAAGAGAGCAGTACTTC. This encodes CASSGLAGVREQYF.

The chain uses TRBV12-2 and TRBJ2-5; the table's D call TRBD2 went unverified against the DNA. TRBV12-2 is termed a pseudogene. This CDR3 is built from 18 residues. This CDR3 reads CASRSAPRLSGGGETQYF. DNA of the CDR3: TGTGCAAGTCGCTCAGCGCCCCGGTTAAGCGGGGGTGGGGAGACCCAGTACTTC.

V gene TRBV6-1 combines with J gene TRBJ1-1; 7 bases fit TRBD1. The length of the CDR3 is 13 residues. Germline CDR1 MNHNS, CDR2 SASEGT. The trim removed 2 bases at V and 10 bases at J, leaving 7 bases unmatched. The CDR3 here is CASSEKLAGGAFF. The CDR3 region has the DNA TGTGCCAGCAGTGAAAAGTTGGCAGGGGGAGCTTTCTTT.

This clone was counted once. The chain joins TRBV19 to TRBJ1-6; unclear D gene. Deletions cut 5 bases from V and 9 bases from J, with 11 bases between. This CDR3 region has 13 residues. Germline assignment: CDR1 LNHDA and CDR2 SQIVND (reference sequence). In DNA, the CDR3 is TGTGCCAGTAGTCCAGTGAATTCTTCACCCCTCCACTTT. Protein product: CASSPVNSSPLHF.

The gene calls are TRBV5-1 and TRBJ1-3; D gene uncertain. This CDR3 region has 13 residues. The germline V and J ends were trimmed by 4 bases and 9 bases, with 14 bases remaining between them. From germline, CDR1 is SGHRS and CDR2 YFSETQ. The CDR3 DNA reads TGCGCCAGCAGCGTTCTCTTTTCGAGCACCATATATTTT. It translates to CASSVLFSSTIYF.

This clone was recorded once. The rearrangement links TRBV5-1 to TRBJ1-1, with D hard to call. V dropped 4 bases and J dropped 8 bases, with 15 bases sitting between them. This CDR3 has 13 amino acids. Germline lookup yields CDR1 SGHRS and CDR2 YFSETQ. The DNA for the CDR3 is TGCGCCAGCAGCCCCGAGGGTGGCACGGAAGCTTTCTTT. Encoded protein: CASSPEGGTEAFF.

The J gene is TRBJ1-2, the V gene TRBV6-4; D may be TRBD1 (6 bases). V was clipped by 3 bases and J by 5 bases, with 13 bases between them. Germline V gives CDR1 MRHNA, CDR2 SNTAGT. The CDR3 spans 14 residues. The CDR3 reads CASSEVPRGYGYTF. For the CDR3, the DNA is TGTGCCAGCAGTGAAGTTCCCAGGGGATATGGCTACACCTTC.

This chain links TRBV10-3 with TRBJ2-1; the D is unclear. This CDR3 comprises 12 residues. Germline V gene sequence: CDR1 ENHRY, CDR2 SYGVKD. Trimming removed 3 bases from V and 3 bases from J, with 3 bases in between. The CDR3 DNA reads TGTGCCATCAGTGACAGCTACAATGAGCAGTTCTTC. Its translation is CAISDSYNEQFF.

The chain employs TRBV4-1 and TRBJ1-1; D is possibly TRBD1 (5 bases). The germline gives CDR1 MGHRA, CDR2 YSYEKL. V lost 0 bases and J 8 bases, leaving 13 bases between the germline ends. The CDR3 loop spans 14 amino acids. In DNA form, the CDR3 reads TGCGCCAGCAGCCAAGATTATGGGGGGTACGAAGCTTTCTTT. Protein product: CASSQDYGGYEAFF.

The chain carries TRBV13 and TRBJ2-7; 9 bases are a match to TRBD2. Trimming removed 3 bases from V and 3 bases from J; junction bases left unmatched: 6. CDR1 and CDR2 from the germline V gene are PRHDT and FYEKMQ (reference sequence). The CDR3 is 15 residues long. CDR3: CASSFPAGGYYEQYF. The CDR3 coding sequence is TGTGCCAGCAGCTTCCCAGCGGGGGGATACTACGAGCAGTACTTC. Using reference TRBV13 and TRBJ2-7 for the parts outside the CDR3, the full variable domain is AAGVIQSPRHLIKEKRETATLKCYPIPRHDTVYWYQQGPGQDPQFLISFYEKMQSDKGSIPDRFSAQQFSDYHSELNMSSLELGDSALYFCASSFPAGGYYEQYFGPGTRLTVT.

This chain uses TRBV19 with TRBJ1-6, with 8 bases identical to TRBD1. The CDR3 runs 15 residues. Germline assignment: CDR1 LNHDA and CDR2 SQIVND (reference sequence). V trimming: 7 bases; J trimming: 5 bases; junction bases outside the gene matches: 7. Here the CDR3 reads CASKFQDRDNSPLHF. The CDR3, as DNA: TGTGCCAGTAAATTCCAGGACAGGGATAATTCACCCCTCCACTTT. The variable domain in full, completed from reference TRBV19 and TRBJ1-6, reads DGGITQSPKYLFRKEGQNVTLSCEQNLNHDAMYWYRQDPGQGLRLIYYSQIVNDFQKGDIAEGYSVSREKKESFPLTVTSAQKNPTAFYLCASKFQDRDNSPLHFGNGTRLTVT.

The chain uses TRBV10-3 and TRBJ1-1; TRBD1 aligns across 7 bases. The junction had 6 bases not matched to a gene; V was cut back by 5 bases and J by 3 bases. Germline V gene sequence: CDR1 ENHRY, CDR2 SYGVKD. The CDR3 loop spans 14 amino acids. The CDR3 protein is CAISRQGVDTEAFF. The CDR3 region has the DNA TGTGCCATCAGTCGACAGGGAGTAGACACTGAAGCTTTCTTT.

This chain links TRBV30 with TRBJ1-1; TRBD1 is a possible D gene (6 bases). CDR3 length equals 14 residues. V dropped 0 bases and J dropped 1 base, with 9 bases sitting between them. Per germline, CDR1 GTSNPN and CDR2 SVGIG (reference sequence). The CDR3 DNA sequence: TGTGCCTGGAGTGTGTGGACAGCGAACACTGAAGCTTTCTTT. Translated: CAWSVWTANTEAFF.

This clone showed up just a few times. The chain couples TRBV27 to TRBJ2-7, with D perhaps TRBD1 (6 bases). The V gene's germline CDR1 is MNHEY and CDR2 SMNVEV (reference sequence). Deletions cut 6 bases from V and 0 bases from J, with 12 bases between. The CDR3 is made up of 14 amino acids. The CDR3 loop reads CASSFRTDSYEQYF. The CDR3 DNA sequence: TGTGCCAGCAGCTTCAGGACAGACTCCTACGAGCAGTACTTC.

The chain employs TRBV11-2 and TRBJ2-7; D is perhaps TRBD1 (6 bases). With 2 bases removed from V and 1 base from J, the gap between germline ends came to 12 bases. The V gene's germline CDR1 is SGHAT and CDR2 FQNNGV. CDR3 length: 15 residues. The CDR3 coding sequence is TGTGCCAGCAGCTTATCCTACAGGGCGTCCTACGAGCAGTACTTC. This translates into CASSLSYRASYEQYF.

A single count supports this clone. The CDR3 spells CASSPYSPGLGYTF. The CDR3 nucleotides are TGTGCCAGTAGTCCATACTCCCCAGGGTTGGGCTACACCTTC. The gene calls are TRBV19 and TRBJ1-2; perhaps TRBD1 as D (5 bases). This CDR3 is 14 amino acids long. The germline gives CDR1 LNHDA, CDR2 SQIVND (reference sequence). V lost 5 bases and J 8 bases, leaving 18 bases between the germline ends.

This clone was recorded a few times. The rearrangement joins TRBV23-1 to TRBJ1-2, with 10 nucleotides matching TRBD1. TRBV23-1 is an open reading frame, and its role is uncertain. This CDR3 is built from 15 residues. The V and J ends lost 3 bases and 3 bases, in that order; junction bases with no gene match: 4. The CDR3 region is CASSHPGTGDYGYTF. The CDR3 DNA is TGCGCCAGCAGTCACCCTGGGACAGGGGACTATGGCTACACCTTC.

The chain uses TRBV5-1 and TRBJ1-1; 9 nucleotides agree with TRBD1. Germline loops: CDR1 SGHRS, CDR2 YFSETQ. This CDR3 region has 15 residues. The junction had 4 bases not matched to a gene; V was cut back by 4 bases and J by 0 bases. DNA for the CDR3: TGCGCCAGCAGCCTAGGACAGGGGATGAACACTGAAGCTTTCTTT. Translating it yields CASSLGQGMNTEAFF. The full variable domain, rest sourced from reference TRBV5-1 and TRBJ1-1, is KAGVTQTPRYLIKTRGQQVTLSCSPISGHRSVSWYQQTPGQGLQFLFEYFSETQRNKGNFPGRFSGRQFSNSRSEMNVSTLELGDSALYLCASSLGQGMNTEAFFGQGTRLTVV.

The rearrangement joins TRBV9 to TRBJ2-5; 12 bases line up with TRBD1. The CDR3 consists of 15 residues. The V and J ends lost 0 bases and 5 bases, in that order; junction bases with no gene match: 2. The germline gives CDR1 SGDLS, CDR2 YYNGEE. The CDR3 sequence: CASSVGGQGAETQYF. The CDR3 DNA reads TGTGCCAGCAGCGTAGGGGGACAGGGGGCGGAGACCCAGTACTTC.

The chain joins TRBV7-9 to TRBJ1-1; weak D call: TRBD1 (6 bases). Between the trimmed V and J ends, which lost 4 bases and 0 bases, there was a span of 12 bases. Germline V gives CDR1 SEHNR, CDR2 FQNEAQ (reference sequence). The CDR3 has 15 residues. In DNA form, the CDR3 reads TGTGCCAGCAGCTGGGGGCAGGGAATGAACACTGAAGCTTTCTTT. Protein product: CASSWGQGMNTEAFF.